This TCR beta chain was identified during a study of T-cell reconstitution after alpha-beta-depleted transplantation in children. For TCRbeta, the library was prepared with unique molecular identifiers. From the PCR reads, TCRdb called clonotypes with MiXCR, one entry per CDR3 protein. Of around 120,000 distinct CDR3 sequences listed, 23% are singletons. This clonotype was counted ten times or more. The CDR3 has 15 residues. V lost 5 bases, J lost 5 bases, and 10 bases stayed unmatched. This receptor was taken from a male patient under 10 years old who had a stem cell transplant for chronic granulomatous disease, so the T cells may come from the graft donor. The specimen comprised PBMCs, mostly from graft donor cells, sampled 180 days after TCRalphabeta/CD19-depleted stem cell transplant. The V and J genes are TRBV12-3 or TRBV12-4 and TRBJ2-5; 8 nucleotides line up with TRBD2. The CDR3 is CASSAYVAGSETQYF. Written as DNA, the CDR3 is TGTGCCAGCAGTGCTTATGTAGCGGGATCGGAGACCCAGTACTTC.